This T cell receptor beta chain was identified in a study of CXCR3-negative and CXCR3-positive naive CD8 T cells. The authors prepared UMI-labeled TRB cDNA libraries by 5' RACE. TCRdb re-called the 5' RACE reads; one entry per CDR3 protein, DNA not given. This listing includes about 90,000 distinct CDR3 sequences. Germline CDR1 SQVTM, CDR2 ANQGSEA. The CDR3 sequence is 11 residues long. The chain is built from TRBV29-1 and TRBJ2-7; without DNA, the TCRdb call of TRBD1 cannot be checked. Sequenced: naive CXCR3- CD8+ T cells from blood. The subset here: CD45RO-CCR7+CD27+CD95- naive CD8+ T cells lacking CXCR3 (TNR3-). The sequence came from a human donor in good health. Some clones in this sample may be carry-over from other donors' samples. CDR3 region: CSVEARGGQYF.